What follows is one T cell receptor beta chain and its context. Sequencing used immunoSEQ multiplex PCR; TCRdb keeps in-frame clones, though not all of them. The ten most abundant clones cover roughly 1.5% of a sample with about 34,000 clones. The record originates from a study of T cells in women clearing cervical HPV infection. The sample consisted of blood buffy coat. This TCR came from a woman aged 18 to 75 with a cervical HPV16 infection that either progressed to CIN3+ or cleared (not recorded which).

The CDR3 DNA, read in part, is TGCGCCAGCAGCAAGGATTATCTAGGAGAG. Translated, it gives CASSKDYLGE. The CDR3 reads in full as CASSKDYLGELFF. This chain links TRBV5-1 with TRBJ2-2; D remains unclear. The read ends 3 residues shy of where the CDR3 ends; the end is completed using the germline J gene. The germline CDR1 and CDR2 sequences are SGHRS and YFSETQ. The CDR3 has 13 amino acids.